These 8 T cell receptor beta chains came from one sample sequenced in a study of T cell responses to AZD1222 COVID-19 vaccine. Sequenced by immunoSEQ multiplex PCR; TCRdb stores in-frame clones only, minus some. The sample holds 180,000 or so clones, 85% to 95% seen once. The specimen was peripheral blood, collected 28 days after the second AZD1222 dose. These receptors came from an adult who received the AZD1222 COVID-19 vaccine.

The V call is TRBV5-4, the J call TRBJ1-5; TRBD1 might be the D (5 bases). The V gene lost 3 bases and the J gene lost 1 base, with 8 bases spanning the gap. CDR3 size: 14 residues. The V gene's germline CDR1 is SGHNT and CDR2 YYREEE (reference sequence). This CDR3 is CASSSGGSNQPQHF. The CDR3, as DNA: TGTGCCAGCAGCTCGGGGGGGAGCAATCAGCCCCAGCATTTT.

The rearrangement links TRBV5-8 to TRBJ1-2; tentative D call: TRBD1 (5 bases). The CDR3 runs to 16 residues. V lost 4 bases and J lost 0, with 16 bases in between. CDR1 and CDR2 (germline): SGHTS, YDEGEE. DNA of the CDR3: TGTGCCAGCAGCCCGGACAACGCTAGAGCTAACTATGGCTACACCTTC. Amino acids: CASSPDNARANYGYTF.

The chain carries TRBV5-5 and TRBJ1-2; no definite D call. Trimming took 1 base from V and 4 from J, leaving 5 bases between them. The CDR3 totals 12 residues. Germline V gene lookup returns CDR1 SGHKS and CDR2 YYEKEE (reference sequence). Here the CDR3 DNA reads TGTGCCAGCAGCTTGAACAGCTATGGCTACACCTTC. This gives the protein CASSLNSYGYTF.

The CDR3 sequence is CASKPAGIEYGYTF. The CDR3 nucleotides are TGTGCCAGTAAGCCGGCAGGAATAGAATATGGCTACACCTTC. V is TRBV19 and J is TRBJ1-2; D gene unclear. The CDR3 length is 14 residues. Trimming took off 7 bases at V and 5 bases at J, with 17 bases between the two ends. Germline V gene sequence: CDR1 LNHDA, CDR2 SQIVND (reference sequence).

This clone was recorded only once. The chain links TRBV18 to TRBJ2-3; no reliable D call. The CDR3 spans 12 residues. The ends were cut back, 4 bases at V and 6 bases at J, with 8 bases in the middle. From germline, CDR1 is KGHSH and CDR2 LQKENI. In DNA form, the CDR3 reads TGTGCCAGCTCACTTCGAACGGATACGCAGTATTTT. Amino acids: CASSLRTDTQYF.

The rearrangement uses TRBV6-2 or TRBV6-3 and TRBJ1-1; D is unresolved. V was shortened by 2 bases and J by 1 base, with 8 bases between the two germline ends. The CDR3 loop spans 14 amino acids. CDR1 is MNHEY, CDR2 SVGEGT, per germline. CDR3 residues: CASSYDRSNTEAFF. The CDR3, as DNA: TGTGCCAGCAGTTACGATCGGTCGAACACTGAAGCTTTCTTT.

The chain joins TRBV20-1 to TRBJ2-1; D is ambiguous. Germline loops: CDR1 DFQATT, CDR2 SNEGSKA (reference sequence). CDR3 length: 10 residues. Trimming left V 3 bases short and J 7 bases short, with 4 bases between. CDR3 DNA sequence: TGCAGTGCTAGCTTAAATGAGCAGTTCTTC. It translates to CSASLNEQFF.

The rearrangement links TRBV6-1 to TRBJ2-1, with TRBD2 matching over 8 bases. Per germline, CDR1 MNHNS and CDR2 SASEGT. There are 15 residues in the CDR3. After removal of 2 bases from V and 5 bases from J, the junction contained 5 bases not matched to a gene. CDR3 protein: CASSEKTSGNNEQFF. In DNA, the CDR3 is TGTGCCAGCAGTGAAAAAACTAGCGGAAACAATGAGCAGTTCTTC.